A selection of T cell receptor beta chains follows, all from one sample in a study of T cell responses to AZD1222 COVID-19 vaccine. Sequenced by immunoSEQ multiplex PCR; TCRdb stores in-frame clones only, minus some. The sample has roughly 80,000 clones, more than 90% seen once. The material was peripheral blood, obtained on day 0 of AZD1222 vaccination. All receptors derive from an adult in good health. The CDR3 runs from the conserved cysteine through the conserved F or W. A D gene is named only where the DNA matches it firmly. For some rows the clone size is stated as once, few or many, or as a class when expanded; others skip it.

TRBV9	TRBJ1-1	TRBD1	few	CASSPRQGGPTEAFF	TGTGCCAGCAGCCCACGACAGGGAGGGCCTACTGAAGCTTTCTTT
TRBV16	TRBJ1-4	.	.	CASSLTVREKLFF	TGTGCCAGCAGCCTAACCGTCAGAGAAAAACTGTTTTTT
TRBV12-3/TRBV12-4	TRBJ2-3	.	.	CASSPRDTQYF	TGTGCCAGCAGTCCGCGAGATACGCAGTATTTT
TRBV3-1/TRBV3-2	TRBJ2-7	.	.	CASSQDLDEQYF	TGTGCCAGCAGCCAAGATCTAGATGAGCAGTACTTC
TRBV6-5	TRBJ2-3	.	.	CASSVGGGTDTQYF	TGTGCCAGCAGCGTAGGGGGGGGCACAGATACGCAGTATTTT
TRBV30	TRBJ1-5	.	.	CAWSAQTGGQPQHF	TGTGCCTGGAGTGCCCAGACAGGAGGTCAGCCCCAGCATTTT
TRBV4-2	TRBJ2-1	TRBD2	.	CASSQGSGGARGSYNEQFF	TGTGCCAGCAGCCAAGGTAGCGGGGGGGCCCGGGGCTCCTACAATGAGCAGTTCTTC
TRBV2	TRBJ1-4	.	.	CASSEDLRPEKLFF	TGTGCCAGCAGTGAAGATTTGAGACCGGAAAAACTGTTTTTT
TRBV6-2/TRBV6-3	TRBJ2-2	TRBD1	.	CASSYHRDRDSTGELFF	TGTGCCAGCAGTTACCACCGGGACAGGGATAGCACCGGGGAGCTGTTTTTT
TRBV6-2/TRBV6-3	TRBJ1-5	.	.	CASSYSIGGRNQPQHF	TGTGCCAGCAGTTACTCGATAGGGGGTCGCAATCAGCCCCAGCATTTT
TRBV4-2	TRBJ1-5	.	.	CASSPTVNSNQPQHF	TGTGCCAGCAGCCCTACGGTAAATAGCAATCAGCCCCAGCATTTT